This T cell receptor (beta chain) was documented in a study of CD8+CD57+ T cells in acquired aplastic anemia. Sequencing was done on patients that had shown CD8+CD57+ cell expansion by flow cytometry. This clonotype was found many times. Germline V gene lookup returns CDR1 SGHRS and CDR2 YFSETQ. Trimming removed 3 bases from V and 7 bases from J, with 17 bases in between. The CDR3 sequence is 15 residues long. Profiling that covered TCR beta VDJ and CDR3 relied on genomic DNA as its template. MiXCR, applied by TCRdb to the reads, yields one record per CDR3 protein. Of 260,000 or so distinct CDR3 sequences listed, approximately 50% were seen once; the top ten hold 7.8%.

The chain carries TRBV5-1 and TRBJ2-1; TRBD2 might be the D (5 bases). The clonotype was recovered from a human donor with aplastic anemia. The sample consisted of sorted CD4+, CD8+, or CD8+CD57+ T cells (not recorded which) from PBMCs. The CDR3 DNA sequence: TGCGCCAGCAGCTCGGACTCCCGTAGGTTGAATGAGCAGTTCTTC. Its protein product is CASSSDSRRLNEQFF.